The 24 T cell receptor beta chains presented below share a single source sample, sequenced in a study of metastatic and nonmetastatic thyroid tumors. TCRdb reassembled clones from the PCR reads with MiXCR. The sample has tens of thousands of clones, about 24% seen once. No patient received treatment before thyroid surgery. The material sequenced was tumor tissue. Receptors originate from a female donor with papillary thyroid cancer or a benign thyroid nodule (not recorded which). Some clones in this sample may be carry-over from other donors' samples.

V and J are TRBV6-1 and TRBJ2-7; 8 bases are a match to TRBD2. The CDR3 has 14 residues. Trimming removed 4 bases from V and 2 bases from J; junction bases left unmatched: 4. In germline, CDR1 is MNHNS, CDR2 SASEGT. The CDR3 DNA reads TGTGCCAGCAGTGTACTAGCGGAAGCCTACGAGCAGTACTTC. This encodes CASSVLAEAYEQYF.

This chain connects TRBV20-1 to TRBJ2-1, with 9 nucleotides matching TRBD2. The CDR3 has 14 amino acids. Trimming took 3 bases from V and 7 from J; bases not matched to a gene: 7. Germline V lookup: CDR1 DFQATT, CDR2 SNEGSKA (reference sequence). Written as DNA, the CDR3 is TGCAGTGCTAGCTCTGGTAGCGGGGGAAATGAGCAGTTCTTC. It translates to CSASSGSGGNEQFF.

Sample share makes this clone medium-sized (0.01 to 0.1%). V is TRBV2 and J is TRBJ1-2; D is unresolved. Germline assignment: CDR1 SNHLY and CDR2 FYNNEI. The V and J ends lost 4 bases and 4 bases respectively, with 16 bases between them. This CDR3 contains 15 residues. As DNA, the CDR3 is TGTGCCAGCAGTGTACATTCTCGGAACGGCTATGGCTACACCTTC. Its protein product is CASSVHSRNGYGYTF.

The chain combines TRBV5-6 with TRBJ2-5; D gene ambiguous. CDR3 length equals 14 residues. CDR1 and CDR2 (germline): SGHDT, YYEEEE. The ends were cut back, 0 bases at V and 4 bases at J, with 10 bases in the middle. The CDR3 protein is CASSLVKSGETQYF. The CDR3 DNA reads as TGTGCCAGCAGCTTGGTAAAGTCCGGAGAGACCCAGTACTTC. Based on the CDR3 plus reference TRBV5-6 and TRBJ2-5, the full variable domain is DAGVTQSPTHLIKTRGQQVTLRCSPKSGHDTVSWYQQALGQGPQFIFQYYEEEERQRGNFPDRFSGHQFPNYSSELNVNALLLGDSALYLCASSLVKSGETQYFGPGTRLLVL.

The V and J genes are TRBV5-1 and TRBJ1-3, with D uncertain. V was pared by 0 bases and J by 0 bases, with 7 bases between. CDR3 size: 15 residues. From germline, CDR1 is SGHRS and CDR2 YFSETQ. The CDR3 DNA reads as TGCGCCAGCAGCTTGGGCCAGTTCTCTGGAAACACCATATATTTT. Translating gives CASSLGQFSGNTIYF. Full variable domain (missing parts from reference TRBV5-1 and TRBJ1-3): KAGVTQTPRYLIKTRGQQVTLSCSPISGHRSVSWYQQTPGQGLQFLFEYFSETQRNKGNFPGRFSGRQFSNSRSEMNVSTLELGDSALYLCASSLGQFSGNTIYFGEGSWLTVV.

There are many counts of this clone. CDR3 sequence reads: CASRRQGEDEQFF. As DNA, the CDR3 is TGTGCCAGCCGGAGACAGGGGGAAGATGAGCAGTTCTTC. The rearrangement links TRBV9 to TRBJ2-1; 9 positions agree with TRBD1. Germline assignment: CDR1 SGDLS and CDR2 YYNGEE. V shed 7 bases and J 8 bases; nucleotides not matched to a gene: 7. There are 13 residues in the CDR3.

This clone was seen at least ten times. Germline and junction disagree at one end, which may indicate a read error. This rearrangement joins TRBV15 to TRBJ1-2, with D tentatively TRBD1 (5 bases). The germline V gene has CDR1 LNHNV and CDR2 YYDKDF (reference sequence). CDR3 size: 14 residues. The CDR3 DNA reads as TGTGCTACCAGCCCTAAGGTGTGGGGCGATGGCTACACCTTC. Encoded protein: CATSPKVWGDGYTF.

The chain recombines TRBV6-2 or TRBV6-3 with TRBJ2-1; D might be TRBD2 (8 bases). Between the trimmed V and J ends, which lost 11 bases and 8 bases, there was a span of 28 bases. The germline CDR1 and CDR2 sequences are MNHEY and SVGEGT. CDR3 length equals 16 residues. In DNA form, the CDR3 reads TGTGCCGGCATCCGATCCGGGACTAGGACAGGCCATGAGCAGTTCTTC. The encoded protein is CAGIRSGTRTGHEQFF.

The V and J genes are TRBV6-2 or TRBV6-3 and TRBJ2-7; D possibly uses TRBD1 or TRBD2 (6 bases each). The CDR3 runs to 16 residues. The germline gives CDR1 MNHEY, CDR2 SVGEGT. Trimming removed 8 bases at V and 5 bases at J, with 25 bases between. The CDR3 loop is CASYSLGGMAKNEQYF. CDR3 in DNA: TGTGCCAGCTATTCTCTAGGGGGGATGGCCAAGAACGAGCAGTACTTC.

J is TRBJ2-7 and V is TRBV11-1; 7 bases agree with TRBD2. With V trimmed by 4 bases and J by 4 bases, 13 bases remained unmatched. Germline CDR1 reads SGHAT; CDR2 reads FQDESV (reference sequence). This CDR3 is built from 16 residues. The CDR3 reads CASSSGPGTKPYEQYF. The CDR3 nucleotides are TGTGCCAGCAGCTCAGGGCCCGGGACTAAACCTTACGAGCAGTACTTC. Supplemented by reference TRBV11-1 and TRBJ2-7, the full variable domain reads EAEVAQSPRYKITEKSQAVAFWCDPISGHATLYWYRQILGQGPELLVQFQDESVVDDSQLPKDRFSAERLKGVDSTLKIQPAELGDSAMYLCASSSGPGTKPYEQYFGPGTRLTVT.

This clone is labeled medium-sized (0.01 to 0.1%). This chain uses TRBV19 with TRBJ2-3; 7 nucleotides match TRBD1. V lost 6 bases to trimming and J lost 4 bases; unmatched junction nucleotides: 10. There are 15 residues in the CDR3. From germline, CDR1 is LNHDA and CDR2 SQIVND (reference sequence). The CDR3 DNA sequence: TGTGCCAGTAGGTTCCGGGACAGAAGGTCAGATACGCAGTATTTT. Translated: CASRFRDRRSDTQYF.

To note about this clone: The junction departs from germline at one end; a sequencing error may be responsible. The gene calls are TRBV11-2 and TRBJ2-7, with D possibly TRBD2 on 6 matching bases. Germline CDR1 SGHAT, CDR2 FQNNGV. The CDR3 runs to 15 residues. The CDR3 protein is CASSLDGGKAYQQYF. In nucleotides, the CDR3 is TGTGCCAGCAGCTTAGATGGCGGGAAGGCCTACCAGCAGTACTTC.

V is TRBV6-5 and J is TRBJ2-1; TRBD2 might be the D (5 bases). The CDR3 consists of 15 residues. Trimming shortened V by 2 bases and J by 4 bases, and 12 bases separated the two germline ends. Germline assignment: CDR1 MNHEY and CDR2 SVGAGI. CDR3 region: CASSYGESSYNEQFF. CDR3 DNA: TGTGCCAGCAGTTACGGGGAGAGTAGTTACAATGAGCAGTTCTTC.

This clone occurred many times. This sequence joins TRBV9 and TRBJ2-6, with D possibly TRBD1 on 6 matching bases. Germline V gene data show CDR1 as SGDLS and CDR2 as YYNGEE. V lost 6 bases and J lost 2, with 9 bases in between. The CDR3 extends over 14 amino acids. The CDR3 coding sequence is TGTGCCAGCAATTCAGGGGCTGGGGCCAACGTCCTGACTTTC. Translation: CASNSGAGANVLTF.

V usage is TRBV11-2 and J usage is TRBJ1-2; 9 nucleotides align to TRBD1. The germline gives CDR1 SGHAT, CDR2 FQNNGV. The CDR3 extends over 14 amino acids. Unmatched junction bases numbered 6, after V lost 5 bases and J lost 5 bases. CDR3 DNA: TGTGCCAGCAGCCCTGGGACAGGGTCTTATGGCTACACCTTC. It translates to CASSPGTGSYGYTF. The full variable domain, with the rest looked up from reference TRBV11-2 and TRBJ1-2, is EAGVAQSPRYKIIEKRQSVAFWCNPISGHATLYWYQQILGQGPKLLIQFQNNGVVDDSQLPKDRFSAERLKGVDSTLKIQPAKLEDSAVYLCASSPGTGSYGYTFGSGTRLTVV.

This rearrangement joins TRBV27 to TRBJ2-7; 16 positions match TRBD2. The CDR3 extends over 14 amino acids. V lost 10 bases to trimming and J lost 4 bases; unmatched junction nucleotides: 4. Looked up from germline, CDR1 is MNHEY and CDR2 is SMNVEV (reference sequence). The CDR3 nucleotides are TGTGCCACCACGGGACTAGCGGGAGGGTACGAGCAGTACTTC. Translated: CATTGLAGGYEQYF.

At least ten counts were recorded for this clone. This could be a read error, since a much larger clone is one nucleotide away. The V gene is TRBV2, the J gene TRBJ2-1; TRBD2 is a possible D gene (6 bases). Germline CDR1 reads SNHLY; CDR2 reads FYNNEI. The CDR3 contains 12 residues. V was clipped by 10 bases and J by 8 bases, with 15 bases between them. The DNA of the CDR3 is TGTGCCACCCAAAGACTAGTGTATGAGCAGTTCTTC. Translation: CATQRLVYEQFF.

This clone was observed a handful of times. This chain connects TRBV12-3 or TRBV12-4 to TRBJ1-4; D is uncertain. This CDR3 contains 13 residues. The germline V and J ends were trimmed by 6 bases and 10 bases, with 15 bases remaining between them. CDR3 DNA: TGTGCCAGCAGAGGTCAAAGGAACGGAAAACTGTTTTTT. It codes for CASRGQRNGKLFF.

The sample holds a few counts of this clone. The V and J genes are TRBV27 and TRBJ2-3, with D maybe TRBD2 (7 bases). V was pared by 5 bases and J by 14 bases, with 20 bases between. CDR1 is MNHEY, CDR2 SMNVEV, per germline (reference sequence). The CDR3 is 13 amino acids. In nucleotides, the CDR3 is TGTGCCAGCAGTGCTGCGGGGGCAGATACTCGGTATTTT. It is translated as CASSAAGADTRYF.

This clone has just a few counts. DNA of the CDR3: TGTGCCAGCAGTTTTTACAGGGTAGAGCAGCCCCAGCATTTT. It is translated as CASSFYRVEQPQHF. The rearrangement joins TRBV12-3 or TRBV12-4 to TRBJ1-5; D perhaps matches TRBD1 (6 bases). This CDR3 is 14 amino acids long. The ends were cut back, 3 bases at V and 7 bases at J, with 13 bases in the middle.

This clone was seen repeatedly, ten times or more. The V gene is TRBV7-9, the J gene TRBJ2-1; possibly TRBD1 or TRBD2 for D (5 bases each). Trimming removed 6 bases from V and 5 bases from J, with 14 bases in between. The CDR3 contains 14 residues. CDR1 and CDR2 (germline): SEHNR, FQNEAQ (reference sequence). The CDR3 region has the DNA TGTGCCAGCAGAACACCGGGGCCTAACAATGAGCAGTTCTTC. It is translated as CASRTPGPNNEQFF.

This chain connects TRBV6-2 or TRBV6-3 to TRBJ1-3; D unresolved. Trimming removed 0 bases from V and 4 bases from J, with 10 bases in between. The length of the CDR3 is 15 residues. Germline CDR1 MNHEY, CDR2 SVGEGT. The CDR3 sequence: CASSYSRRSGNTIYF. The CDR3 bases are TGTGCCAGCAGTTACTCGAGGAGGTCCGGAAACACCATATATTTT.

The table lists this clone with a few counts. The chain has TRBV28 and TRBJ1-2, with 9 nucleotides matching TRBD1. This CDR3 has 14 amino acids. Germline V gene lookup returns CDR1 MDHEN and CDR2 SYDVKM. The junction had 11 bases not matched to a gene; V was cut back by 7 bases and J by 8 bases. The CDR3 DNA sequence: TGTGCCAGCACAGAACAGGGGGCGTCATACGGCTACACCTTC. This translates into CASTEQGASYGYTF.

This CDR3 reads CAWSVPGMGYGYTF. The DNA for the CDR3 is TGTGCCTGGAGTGTCCCGGGAATGGGCTATGGCTACACCTTC. This chain links TRBV30 with TRBJ1-2, with D hard to call. Between the trimmed V and J ends, which lost 0 bases and 4 bases, there was a span of 12 bases. CDR1 is GTSNPN, CDR2 SVGIG, per germline (reference sequence). CDR3 length equals 14 residues.